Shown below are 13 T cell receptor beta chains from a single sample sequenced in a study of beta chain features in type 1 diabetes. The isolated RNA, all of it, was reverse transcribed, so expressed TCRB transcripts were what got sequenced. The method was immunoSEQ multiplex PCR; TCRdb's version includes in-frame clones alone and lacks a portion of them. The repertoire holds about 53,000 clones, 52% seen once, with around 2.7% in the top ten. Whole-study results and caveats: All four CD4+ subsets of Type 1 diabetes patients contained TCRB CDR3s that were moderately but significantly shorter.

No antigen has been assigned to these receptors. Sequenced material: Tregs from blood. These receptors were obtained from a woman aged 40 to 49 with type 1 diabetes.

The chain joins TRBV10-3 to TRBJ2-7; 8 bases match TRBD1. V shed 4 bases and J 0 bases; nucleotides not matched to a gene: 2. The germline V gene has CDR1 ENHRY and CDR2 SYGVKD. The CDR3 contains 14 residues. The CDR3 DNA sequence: TGTGCCATCAGTGGGACAGGGAACTCCTACGAGCAGTACTTC. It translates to CAISGTGNSYEQYF.

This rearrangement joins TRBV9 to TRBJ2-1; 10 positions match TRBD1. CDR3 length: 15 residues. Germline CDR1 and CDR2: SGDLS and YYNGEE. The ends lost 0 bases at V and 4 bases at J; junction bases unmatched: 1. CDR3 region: CASSVGTGGYNEQFF. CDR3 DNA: TGTGCCAGCAGCGTAGGGACAGGGGGTTACAATGAGCAGTTCTTC. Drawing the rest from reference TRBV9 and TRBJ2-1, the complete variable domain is DSGVTQTPKHLITATGQRVTLRCSPRSGDLSVYWYQQSLDQGLQFLIQYYNGEERAKGNILERFSAQQFPDLHSELNLSSLELGDSALYFCASSVGTGGYNEQFFGPGTRLTVL.

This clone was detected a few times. The CDR3 DNA reads as TGTGCCAGCAGCTCGCGATCCGATAGCCCTCGGTTCTTC. This encodes CASSSRSDSPRFF. This sequence joins TRBV7-7 and TRBJ2-1; D is undetermined. V lost 4 bases and J lost 15, with 19 bases in between. The germline V gene has CDR1 SSHAT and CDR2 FNYEAQ (reference sequence). The CDR3 runs 13 residues.

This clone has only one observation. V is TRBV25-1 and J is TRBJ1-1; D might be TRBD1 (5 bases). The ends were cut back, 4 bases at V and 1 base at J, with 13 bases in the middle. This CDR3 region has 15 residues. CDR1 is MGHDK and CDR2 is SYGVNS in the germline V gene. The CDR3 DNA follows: TGTGCCAGCAGTGCCAAGGCAGGGTGGAACACTGAAGCTTTCTTT. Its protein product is CASSAKAGWNTEAFF. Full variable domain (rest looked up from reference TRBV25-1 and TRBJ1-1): EADIYQTPRYLVIGTGKKITLECSQTMGHDKMYWYQQDPGMELHLIHYSYGVNSTEKGDLSSESTVSRIRTEHFPLTLESARPSHTSQYLCASSAKAGWNTEAFFGQGTRLTVV.

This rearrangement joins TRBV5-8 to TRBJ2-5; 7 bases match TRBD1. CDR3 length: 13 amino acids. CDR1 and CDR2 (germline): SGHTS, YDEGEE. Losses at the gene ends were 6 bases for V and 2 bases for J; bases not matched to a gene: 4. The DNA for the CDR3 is TGTGCCAGCAACAGGGGATCGCAAGAGACCCAGTACTTC. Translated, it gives CASNRGSQETQYF.

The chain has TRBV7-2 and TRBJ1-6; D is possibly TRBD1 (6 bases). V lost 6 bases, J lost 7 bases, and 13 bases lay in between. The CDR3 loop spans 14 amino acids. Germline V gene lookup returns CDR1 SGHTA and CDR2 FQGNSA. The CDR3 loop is CASRPGVYNSPLHF. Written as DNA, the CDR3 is TGTGCCAGCAGACCAGGGGTTTACAATTCACCCCTCCACTTT. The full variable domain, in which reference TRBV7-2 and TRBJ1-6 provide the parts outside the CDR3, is GAGVSQSPSNKVTEKGKDVELRCDPISGHTALYWYRQSLGQGLEFLIYFQGNSAPDKSGLPSDRFSAERTGGSVSTLTIQRTQQEDSAVYLCASRPGVYNSPLHFGNGTRLTVT.

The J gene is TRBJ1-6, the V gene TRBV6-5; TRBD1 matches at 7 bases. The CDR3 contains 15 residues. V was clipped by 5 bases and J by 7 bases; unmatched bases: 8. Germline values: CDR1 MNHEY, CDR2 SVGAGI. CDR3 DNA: TGTGCCAGCAGTCAGGGGGGCCCGGGAAATTCACCCCTCCACTTT. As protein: CASSQGGPGNSPLHF.

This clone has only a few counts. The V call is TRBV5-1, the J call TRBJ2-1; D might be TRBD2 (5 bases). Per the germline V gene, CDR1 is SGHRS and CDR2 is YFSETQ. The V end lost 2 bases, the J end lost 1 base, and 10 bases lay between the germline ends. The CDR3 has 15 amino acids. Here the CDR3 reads CASSLAEWSYNEQFF. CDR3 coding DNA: TGCGCCAGCAGCTTAGCGGAATGGTCCTACAATGAGCAGTTCTTC. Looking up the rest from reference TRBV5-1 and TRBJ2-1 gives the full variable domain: KAGVTQTPRYLIKTRGQQVTLSCSPISGHRSVSWYQQTPGQGLQFLFEYFSETQRNKGNFPGRFSGRQFSNSRSEMNVSTLELGDSALYLCASSLAEWSYNEQFFGPGTRLTVL.

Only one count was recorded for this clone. The CDR3 protein is CATMSRTTTSGELFF. The CDR3 coding sequence is TGTGCCACCATGTCTCGGACTACCACCTCCGGGGAGCTGTTTTTT. This chain links TRBV2 with TRBJ2-2, with a weak D call TRBD2 (6 bases). The CDR3 extends over 15 amino acids. CDR1 is SNHLY and CDR2 is FYNNEI in the germline V gene. V was clipped by 10 bases and J by 6 bases, with 21 bases between them.

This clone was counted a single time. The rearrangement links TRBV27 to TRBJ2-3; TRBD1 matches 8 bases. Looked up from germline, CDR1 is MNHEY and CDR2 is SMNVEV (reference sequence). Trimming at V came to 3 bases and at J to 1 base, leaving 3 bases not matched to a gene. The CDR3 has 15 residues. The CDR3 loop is CASSFRGRGTDTQYF. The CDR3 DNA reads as TGTGCCAGCAGTTTCAGGGGGCGCGGCACAGATACGCAGTATTTT.

The CDR3 sequence is CASSYGTGYEQYF. DNA of the CDR3: TGCGCCAGCAGCTACGGGACAGGCTACGAGCAGTACTTC. The V and J genes are TRBV5-1 and TRBJ2-7; TRBD1 aligns across 8 bases. Germline V CDR1 and CDR2: SGHRS, YFSETQ. The CDR3 spans 13 residues. With V trimmed by 3 bases and J by 3 bases, 2 bases remained unmatched.

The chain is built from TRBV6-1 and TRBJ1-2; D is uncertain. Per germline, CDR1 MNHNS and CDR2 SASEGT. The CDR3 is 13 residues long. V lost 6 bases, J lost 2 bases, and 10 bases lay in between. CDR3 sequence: CASRSWANYGYTF. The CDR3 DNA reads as TGTGCCAGCAGGAGCTGGGCGAACTATGGCTACACCTTC.

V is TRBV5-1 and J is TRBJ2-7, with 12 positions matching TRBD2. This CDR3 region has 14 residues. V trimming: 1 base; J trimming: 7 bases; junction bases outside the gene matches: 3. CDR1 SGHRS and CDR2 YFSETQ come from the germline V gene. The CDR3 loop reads CASSLTSGRMEQYF. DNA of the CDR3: TGCGCCAGCAGCTTGACTAGCGGGAGGATGGAGCAGTACTTC.